These 3 T cell receptor beta chains were sequenced from one sample in a study of cytomegalovirus exposure and HLA in healthy donors. This table comes from immunoSEQ multiplex PCR, and its TCRdb copy is limited to in-frame clones, with some not included. This table has more than 110,000 clones, about 83% appearing once. Material: PBMCs. These receptors came from a woman aged 25 to 39 in good health and CMV-seronegative.

This rearrangement joins TRBV7-2 to TRBJ2-2; 7 bases agree with TRBD1. V was pared by 6 bases and J by 4 bases, with 11 bases of the junction left unmatched. This CDR3 has 16 residues. The germline V gene encodes CDR1 SGHTA and CDR2 FQGNSA. The CDR3 coding sequence is TGTGCCAGCAGGAATCCGGGACAGAGTACCACCGGGGAGCTGTTTTTT. It specifies CASRNPGQSTTGELFF.

The chain uses TRBV4-3 and TRBJ2-7; the match to TRBD1 covers 10 bases. The CDR3 consists of 14 residues. The V segment lost 5 bases and the J segment 3 bases; nucleotides outside the gene matches: 4. Germline lookup yields CDR1 LGHNA and CDR2 YSLEER. The CDR3 sequence is CASSFGTGDYEQYF. As DNA, the CDR3 is TGCGCCAGCAGCTTTGGGACAGGGGACTACGAGCAGTACTTC.

The rearrangement uses TRBV18 and TRBJ2-7, with 10 bases fitting TRBD1. Germline CDR1 is KGHSH and CDR2 is LQKENI. The CDR3 is 15 amino acids. V lost 2 bases, J lost 5 bases, and 6 bases stayed unmatched. CDR3 in DNA: TGTGCCAGCTCACCATTTGATGGGACAGGGGACGAGCAGTACTTC. Residues: CASSPFDGTGDEQYF.